These 9 T cell receptor beta chains came from one sample sequenced in a study of cytomegalovirus exposure and HLA in healthy donors. It was with 60 Vbeta and 13 Jbeta primers that the PCR ran. TCRdb keeps only in-frame clones here, not all; method: immunoSEQ multiplex PCR. The sample shows 150,000 to 200,000 clones, 60% to 85% of them seen only once. The sample taken for sequencing was PBMCs. Receptor source: a woman between 45 and 60 years old in good health and CMV-seropositive.

The rearrangement links TRBV30 to TRBJ1-2; perhaps TRBD1 as D (5 bases). The CDR3 has 12 amino acids. The V gene's germline CDR1 is GTSNPN and CDR2 SVGIG (reference sequence). Trimming pared 3 bases from V and 4 bases from J, leaving 9 bases between. CDR3 sequence reads: CAWRGESYGYTF. CDR3 in DNA: TGTGCCTGGAGAGGGGAATCCTATGGCTACACCTTC.

The V gene is TRBV5-4, the J gene TRBJ1-1; weak D call: TRBD1 (5 bases). CDR1 is SGHNT, CDR2 YYREEE, per germline (reference sequence). The CDR3 is made up of 14 amino acids. Trimming took 7 bases from V and 1 from J, leaving 14 bases between them. The CDR3 sequence is CASRWGDRNTEAFF. The CDR3 bases are TGTGCCAGCCGATGGGGGGACCGGAACACTGAAGCTTTCTTT.

The rearrangement links TRBV5-5 to TRBJ1-4; unclear D gene. Trimming stripped 1 base from V and 8 bases from J, with 12 bases between. The germline V gene encodes CDR1 SGHKS and CDR2 YYEKEE (reference sequence). CDR3 size: 14 residues. The CDR3 coding sequence is TGTGCCAGCAGCTTGTTCCCCGGAGACGAAAAACTGTTTTTT. This sequence encodes CASSLFPGDEKLFF.

V usage is TRBV27 and J usage is TRBJ2-7; TRBD1 matches 8 bases. The V and J ends lost 3 bases and 7 bases, in that order; junction bases with no gene match: 8. The CDR3 runs 14 residues. Germline assignment: CDR1 MNHEY and CDR2 SMNVEV (reference sequence). This CDR3 reads CASSLRRQGLEQYF. CDR3 DNA: TGTGCCAGCAGTTTGAGGAGACAGGGGTTGGAGCAGTACTTC.

The chain links TRBV19 to TRBJ1-1; TRBD1 aligns across 8 bases. The CDR3 has 14 amino acids. Germline CDR1 LNHDA, CDR2 SQIVND (reference sequence). V lost 8 bases to trimming and J lost 6 bases; unmatched junction nucleotides: 11. CDR3 sequence: CASGDRLPGAEAFF. The CDR3 nucleotides read TGTGCCAGTGGGGACAGGCTCCCGGGCGCTGAAGCTTTCTTT.

This clone has just one count. V usage is TRBV5-1 and J usage is TRBJ2-1; maybe TRBD2 (6 bases). The CDR3 covers 13 residues. V lost 2 bases, J lost 6 bases, and 9 bases lay in between. Germline V gene sequence: CDR1 SGHRS, CDR2 YFSETQ. CDR3 sequence: CASSFIGGNEQFF. The CDR3, as DNA: TGCGCCAGCAGCTTTATCGGGGGCAATGAGCAGTTCTTC.

The chain recombines TRBV6-1 with TRBJ2-1, with 10 bases aligning to TRBD1. V was pared by 0 bases and J by 7 bases, with 6 bases of the junction left unmatched. This CDR3 is built from 16 residues. Germline V gene sequence: CDR1 MNHNS, CDR2 SASEGT. The CDR3 region is CASSEALGQGGNEQFF. CDR3 nucleotides: TGTGCCAGCAGTGAAGCTCTAGGACAGGGGGGGAATGAGCAGTTCTTC.

V and J are TRBV18 and TRBJ1-2; D not certain. With 1 base removed from V and 4 bases from J, the gap between germline ends came to 16 bases. The CDR3 is made up of 16 amino acids. CDR1 and CDR2 from the germline V gene are KGHSH and LQKENI. The CDR3 region has the DNA TGTGCCAGCTCACCACTCACCCCGGGGTCCGGCTATGGCTACACCTTC. Translated: CASSPLTPGSGYGYTF.

This clone came up a few times. J is TRBJ2-1 and V is TRBV28, with D maybe TRBD2 (7 bases). Trimming pared 8 bases from V and 0 bases from J, leaving 14 bases between. This CDR3 is built from 15 residues. From germline, CDR1 is MDHEN and CDR2 SYDVKM. The CDR3 loop is CASLGGPSSYNEQFF. The CDR3 region has the DNA TGTGCCAGCCTCGGGGGGCCAAGCTCCTACAATGAGCAGTTCTTC.